This T cell receptor beta chain was captured in a study of blood T cell repertoires in COVID-19. Turning to the study itself: The United States, Italy and Spain provided the acute and convalescent COVID-19 samples. From T cells, B-cell-depleted T cells, or PBMCs came the material, which was cDNA or gDNA.

The CDR3 covers 14 residues. The V gene lost 3 bases and the J gene lost 5 bases, with 13 bases spanning the gap. From germline, CDR1 is SGHTA and CDR2 FQGTGA. As handled by the study authors: Nucleated cell number was recorded as an estimate derived from reference gene primer amplification. The protocol was immunoSEQ multiplex PCR, while the TCRdb copy is restricted to in-frame clones and leaves out a portion. V and J calls and clone size are as listed in that table; D and trimming were resolved from the DNA. The data hold about 240,000 clones, with approximately 85% observed a single time. The receptor's source is a woman aged 55-69 years with active or convalescent COVID-19. The rearrangement uses TRBV7-3 and TRBJ1-2; D ambiguous. Sequencing was done on a sample of peripheral blood. The CDR3 DNA sequence: TGTGCCAGCAGCTTGGAGGGAAGAAGTTATGGCTACACCTTC. Protein product: CASSLEGRSYGYTF. Combining the CDR3 with reference TRBV7-3 and TRBJ1-2 gives the whole variable domain GAGVSQTPSNKVTEKGKYVELRCDPISGHTALYWYRQSLGQGPEFLIYFQGTGAADDSGLPNDRFFAVRPEGSVSTLKIQRTERGDSAVYLCASSLEGRSYGYTFGSGTRLTVV.